Following are 25 T cell receptor beta chains from one sample sequenced in a study of blood T cells in healthy people across ages. A second PCR, run for about 7 to 11 cycles, used a sample-barcoded 5' primer plus a J-beta primer mix. TCRdb ran MiXCR on the 5' RACE reads and lists one entry per CDR3 protein. The sample shows some 930,000 distinct CDR3 sequences, 25% to 30% of them seen only once. This sample also belongs to another study, concerning T cells of mothers and their children.

Sequenced: blood. The receptor source for this set is a middle-aged woman in good health.

This clonotype was seen many times. The V gene is TRBV11-2, the J gene TRBJ2-7, with a tentative D call TRBD2 (7 bases). Trimming took off 5 bases at V and 3 bases at J, with 26 bases between the two ends. CDR1 and CDR2 (germline): SGHAT, FQNNGV. The CDR3 covers 18 residues. CDR3 bases: TGTGCCAGCAGCCCGATCTCCCGGGGGGCAGGCAAGCACTACGAGCAGTACTTC. This sequence encodes CASSPISRGAGKHYEQYF.

In this sample, this clonotype turned up a few times. The CDR3 loop reads CATGGQGFSNQPQHF. CDR3 coding DNA: TGTGCCACCGGCGGACAAGGGTTTAGCAATCAGCCCCAGCATTTT. The gene calls are TRBV6-1 and TRBJ1-5; D may be TRBD1 (5 bases). The V gene's germline CDR1 is MNHNS and CDR2 SASEGT. The CDR3 has 15 amino acids. V was trimmed by 10 bases and J by 0 bases, leaving 16 bases between them.

This clonotype was observed a single time. V usage is TRBV7-2 and J usage is TRBJ1-2; unclear D gene. V dropped 1 base and J dropped 2 bases, with 14 bases sitting between them. CDR1 and CDR2 (germline): SGHTA, FQGNSA. The CDR3 runs to 16 residues. CDR3 bases: TGTGCCAGCAGCTTAGTCTCCGGCCTCGGGAACTATGGCTACACCTTC. This codes for CASSLVSGLGNYGYTF.

There are a few counts of this clonotype. DNA for the CDR3: TGTGCCACCACGAGGGGCAATGAAAAACTGTTTTTT. This gives the protein CATTRGNEKLFF. The rearrangement links TRBV15 to TRBJ1-4; D is possibly TRBD1 (5 bases). The CDR3 consists of 12 residues. V was cut by 7 bases and J by 5 bases, with 8 bases left in between. Germline V gene data show CDR1 as LNHNV and CDR2 as YYDKDF (reference sequence).

This clonotype was seen repeatedly, ten times or more. The V gene is TRBV7-2, the J gene TRBJ1-2; TRBD1 is a possible D gene (6 bases). CDR3 length: 14 amino acids. Germline CDR1 reads SGHTA; CDR2 reads FQGNSA. V lost 5 bases, J lost 4 bases, and 14 bases lay in between. CDR3 sequence: CASSPAQGSYGYTF. CDR3 nucleotide sequence: TGTGCCAGCAGCCCCGCACAGGGAAGCTATGGCTACACCTTC.

The J gene is TRBJ2-3, the V gene TRBV6-5; 8 bases agree with TRBD1. The CDR3 sequence is 15 residues long. CDR1 is MNHEY and CDR2 is SVGAGI in the germline V gene. After removal of 5 bases from V and 4 bases from J, the junction contained 8 bases not matched to a gene. CDR3 nucleotides: TGTGCCAGCAGTGAGACAGGGGAAGTAGCAGATACGCAGTATTTT. It specifies CASSETGEVADTQYF.

The chain recombines TRBV11-2 with TRBJ2-5; tentatively, D is TRBD2 (6 bases). The V end lost 4 bases, the J end lost 11 bases, and 23 bases lay between the germline ends. Germline V gene data show CDR1 as SGHAT and CDR2 as FQNNGV. The CDR3 loop spans 15 amino acids. In DNA form, the CDR3 reads TGTGCCAGCAGCTGGAGGTCGGGGGATTGCAATGAGCAGTACTTC. This sequence encodes CASSWRSGDCNEQYF.

This chain's CDR3 is CASSLGTAGGGYTF. The CDR3 DNA sequence: TGTGCCAGCAGCTTAGGGACAGCCGGAGGTGGCTACACCTTC. The gene calls are TRBV7-2 and TRBJ1-2; D possibly corresponds to TRBD1 (6 bases). The CDR3 is 14 amino acids. Germline V gene lookup returns CDR1 SGHTA and CDR2 FQGNSA. Trimming stripped 1 base from V and 7 bases from J, with 13 bases between. The full variable domain, with the rest looked up from reference TRBV7-2 and TRBJ1-2, is GAGVSQSPSNKVTEKGKDVELRCDPISGHTALYWYRQSLGQGLEFLIYFQGNSAPDKSGLPSDRFSAERTGGSVSTLTIQRTQQEDSAVYLCASSLGTAGGGYTFGSGTRLTVV.

This clonotype was observed a handful of times. This rearrangement joins TRBV28 to TRBJ1-2; D is uncertain. Germline lookup yields CDR1 MDHEN and CDR2 SYDVKM. The CDR3 spans 13 residues. Trimming cost V 3 bases and J 4 bases, with 9 bases left between them. CDR3 coding DNA: TGTGCCAGCAGTTTGAGGCAGATCTATGGCTACACCTTC. This gives the protein CASSLRQIYGYTF.

In its sample, this clonotype was seen a few times. A read error is possible here, since a much larger clone lies one base away. The gene calls are TRBV12-3 or TRBV12-4 and TRBJ2-7; possible D gene TRBD2, 6 bases. There are 14 residues in the CDR3. The CDR3 is CASSHGGESYGQYF. The DNA of the CDR3 is TGTGCCAGCAGCCACGGCGGGGAGTCCTACGGGCAGTACTTC.

The chain joins TRBV19 to TRBJ1-2; 7 bases fit TRBD1. Germline V gene data show CDR1 as LNHDA and CDR2 as SQIVND (reference sequence). After removal of 7 bases from V and 2 bases from J, the junction contained 10 bases not matched to a gene. This CDR3 is built from 15 residues. In DNA, the CDR3 is TGTGCCAGTATCCCGGACAGGTCGGGCAACTATGGCTACACCTTC. Its translation is CASIPDRSGNYGYTF.

The sample holds many counts of this clonotype. The chain couples TRBV5-6 to TRBJ1-2, with D hard to call. Germline V gene data show CDR1 as SGHDT and CDR2 as YYEEEE. The V end was cut by 2 bases, the J end by 3 bases, with 8 bases between. The CDR3 extends over 13 amino acids. The CDR3 DNA is TGTGCCAGCAGCTTAGCGGCAGACTATGGCTACACCTTC. The encoded protein is CASSLAADYGYTF.

A word on this clonotype: A clone one base away is much larger, so this may be a read error. V usage is TRBV24-1 and J usage is TRBJ2-5, with TRBD2 matching over 7 bases. CDR1 KGHDR and CDR2 SFDVKD come from the germline V gene. CDR3 length equals 15 residues. CDR3 residues: CATSEASGNQETQDF. In nucleotides, the CDR3 is TGTGCCACCAGTGAAGCAAGCGGGAACCAAGAGACCCAGGACTTC.

As concerns this clonotype: With a much larger clone just one base away, this may be a read error. The chain has TRBV12-3 or TRBV12-4 and TRBJ2-4; 7 bases map to TRBD1. CDR3 length equals 11 residues. With 5 bases clipped from V and 15 bases from J, the junction kept 7 bases outside the gene matches. CDR3 amino acids: CASSTGDERYF. The CDR3 DNA follows: TGTGCCAGCAGTACAGGGGATGAGCGGTACTTC.

The chain joins TRBV10-3 to TRBJ2-5; D is uncertain. The CDR3 runs to 13 residues. Trimming stripped 3 bases from V and 11 bases from J, with 16 bases between. Germline assignment: CDR1 ENHRY and CDR2 SYGVKD. The CDR3 region is CAISDTSAAPQYF. CDR3 sequence (DNA): TGTGCCATCAGTGATACGTCGGCCGCGCCTCAGTACTTC.

CDR3 amino acids: CASSTNQPGGLRVRTEAFF. CDR3 nucleotides: TGCGCCAGCAGCACAAACCAACCAGGGGGTCTTCGGGTTCGGACTGAAGCTTTCTTT. V and J are TRBV5-1 and TRBJ1-1, with 7 bases matching TRBD1. The junction had 23 bases not matched to a gene; V was cut back by 4 bases and J by 5 bases. CDR1 and CDR2 (germline): SGHRS, YFSETQ. The CDR3 runs 19 residues.

This clonotype was recorded many times. This rearrangement joins TRBV6-2 or TRBV6-3 to TRBJ2-7, with 11 bases that match TRBD1. The CDR3 loop spans 15 amino acids. V lost 0 bases, J lost 4 bases, and 2 bases stayed unmatched. Germline CDR1 reads MNHEY; CDR2 reads SVGEGT. CDR3 in DNA: TGTGCCAGCAGTTACTCCGGGACAGGGGGGTACGAGCAGTACTTC. Translating it yields CASSYSGTGGYEQYF.

The chain links TRBV29-1 to TRBJ1-1, with D maybe TRBD1 (5 bases). Germline values: CDR1 SQVTM, CDR2 ANQGSEA. The CDR3 consists of 12 residues. V lost 4 bases and J 8 bases, leaving 14 bases between the germline ends. The CDR3 DNA sequence: TGCAGCGTTGGGAATGAACAGGCGGAAGCTTTCTTT. Its protein product is CSVGNEQAEAFF. The full variable domain, with the rest looked up from reference TRBV29-1 and TRBJ1-1, is SAVISQKPSRDICQRGTSLTIQCQVDSQVTMMFWYRQQPGQSLTLIATANQGSEATYESGFVIDKFPISRPNLTFSTLTVSNMSPEDSSIYLCSVGNEQAEAFFGQGTRLTVV.

Points on this clonotype: Mismatch with germline at one junction end may stem from a read error. This sequence joins TRBV28 and TRBJ1-2, with D possibly TRBD1 on 5 matching bases. Germline lookup yields CDR1 MDHEN and CDR2 SYDVKM. The CDR3 totals 15 residues. CDR3 coding DNA: TGTGCCAGCAGTTTATTGACAGAGAGTGCTATAGGCTGCACCTTC. This codes for CASSLLTESAIGCTF.

This clonotype was detected only a few times. V and J are TRBV7-2 and TRBJ1-6; tentative D call: TRBD1 (5 bases). Germline CDR1 and CDR2: SGHTA and FQGNSA. The V end lost 5 bases, the J end lost 9 bases, and 17 bases lay between the germline ends. CDR3 length: 15 amino acids. The CDR3 protein is CASSPHGVGTSPLHF. CDR3 sequence (DNA): TGTGCCAGCAGCCCGCATGGGGTGGGGACTTCACCCCTCCACTTT.

J is TRBJ2-7 and V is TRBV21-1. TRBV21-1 is shown as a pseudogene. CDR3 length: 15 amino acids. This CDR3 is CASSKNMDSSYEQYF. The CDR3 DNA sequence: TGTGCCAGCAGTAAAAATATGGACAGCTCCTACGAGCAGTACTTC.

The CDR3 DNA reads as TGCGCCAGCAGCCAGGGCGCCCCCCGGGGTGGTCAGCCCCAGCATTTT. Amino acid sequence: CASSQGAPRGGQPQHF. V and J are TRBV4-1 and TRBJ1-5, with D unresolved. Trimming removed 3 bases from V and 6 bases from J, with 18 bases in between. The CDR3 runs 16 residues. CDR1 MGHRA and CDR2 YSYEKL come from the germline V gene.

This chain links TRBV7-8 with TRBJ2-7; 7 bases align to TRBD2. This CDR3 comprises 16 residues. The ends lost 3 bases at V and 0 bases at J; junction bases unmatched: 8. Germline V gives CDR1 SGHVS, CDR2 FQNEAQ. This CDR3 reads CASSLNFGGSSYEQYF. In nucleotides, the CDR3 is TGTGCCAGCAGCTTGAATTTCGGGGGGAGCTCCTACGAGCAGTACTTC.

This clonotype was counted ten times or more. V is TRBV5-1 and J is TRBJ2-7; 8 bases map to TRBD1. There are 15 residues in the CDR3. The V gene's germline CDR1 is SGHRS and CDR2 YFSETQ. Trimming cost V 4 bases and J 6 bases; bases outside gene matches: 12. CDR3: CASSPRPDREAEQYF. CDR3 coding DNA: TGCGCCAGCAGCCCCCGACCGGACAGGGAGGCCGAGCAGTACTTC.

This clonotype was recorded a few times. The chain uses TRBV27 and TRBJ1-2; D possibly corresponds to TRBD1 (5 bases). The CDR3 is made up of 15 amino acids. CDR1 is MNHEY, CDR2 SMNVEV, per germline (reference sequence). The germline V and J ends were trimmed by 5 bases and 4 bases, with 17 bases remaining between them. This CDR3 is CASSPTGTAGYGYTF. In DNA form, the CDR3 reads TGTGCCAGCAGTCCAACCGGGACCGCGGGCTATGGCTACACCTTC.